These T cell receptor beta chains were read from a single sample in a study of blood T cell repertoires in COVID-19. Data came from immunoSEQ multiplex PCR; TCRdb stores just in-frame clones and leaves some out. The sample carries tens of thousands of clones, 70% to 90% recorded once. The sequencing sample was made of peripheral blood. Receptors were obtained from a man between 65 and 85 years old with acute or convalescent COVID-19. The conserved cysteine and the conserved F or W are not part of the CDR3 here. D genes are given only for firm matches. Not every row has a clone size; where given, it reads once, few, many or a size class.

v_gene | len | d_gene | abundance | CDR3aa
TRBV5-8 | 12 | NA | NA | ASSLEQGQETQY
TRBV7-3 | 11 | NA | NA | ASSLQGNTEAF
TRBV5-1 | 13 | TRBD1 | once | ASSVNTGGQETQY
TRBV27 | 14 | TRBD1 | NA | ASTPGQNPWNYGYT
TRBV20-1 | 8 | NA | NA | SVSGYGYT
TRBV7-3 | 13 | TRBD1 | NA | ASSSPGQGADTQY
TRBV9 | 10 | TRBD1 | NA | ASSPDRDEQY
TRBV20-1 | 9 | NA | NA | SARDMRVST
TRBV27 | 12 | NA | NA | ASKGRQGGSPLH
TRBV5-6 | 10 | NA | NA | ASSLRQYGYT
TRBV9 | 14 | NA | NA | ASSVASVSTADTQY
TRBV19 | 12 | NA | NA | ASSIGGPNQPQH
TRBV28 | 13 | NA | few | ASSLGGRLGQPQH
TRBV25-1 | 10 | NA | NA | ASSESIVGYT
TRBV11-2 | 10 | NA | NA | ATRQDWGTQY
TRBV3-1/TRBV3-2 | 13 | TRBD1 | NA | ASSQDRVPGNTIY
TRBV9 | 13 | TRBD2 | NA | ASSGRDYNTDTQY
TRBV6-5 | 11 | TRBD1 | NA | ASSYAGGTEAF
TRBV29-1 | 12 | TRBD1 | NA | SVEVGQGANGYT
TRBV5-1 | 12 | TRBD1 | NA | ASSLGQGSEKLF
TRBV5-1 | 13 | TRBD1 | NA | ASTPSDRPNTEAF
TRBV7-9 | 12 | TRBD2 | NA | ASSPRTSKDTQY
TRBV3-1/TRBV3-2 | 11 | NA | once | ASSLALGTEAF
TRBV6-6 | 11 | TRBD1 | NA | ASSYGTGYEQY
TRBV7-8 | 12 | NA | NA | ASSLDLRGNTIY
TRBV7-8 | 13 | NA | NA | ASSLVHTGNTEAF
TRBV19 | 13 | TRBD1 | NA | ASGLGQGLQSEQF
TRBV5-1 | 10 | TRBD1 | NA | AGGTGNSPLH
TRBV19 | 11 | NA | NA | ASSIDQGYEQY
TRBV28 | 12 | TRBD2 | NA | ASSLREVIGELF
TRBV5-6 | 13 | TRBD1 | few | ASSLARTGNTEAF
TRBV20-1 | 13 | TRBD1 | NA | SASLQGARDQPQH
TRBV24-1 | 17 | TRBD1 | NA | ATSDLRGQGPYSNQPQH
TRBV29-1 | 10 | TRBD1 | NA | TRGQERTCYT
TRBV27 | 14 | TRBD1 | NA | ASSISGGRRDTEAF
TRBV6-4 | 13 | TRBD1 | NA | ASKPSQGENYGYT
TRBV5-4 | 12 | NA | NA | ASSLSGAGNTIY
TRBV3-1/TRBV3-2 | 11 | NA | NA | ASSQAQTYEQY
TRBV9 | 13 | NA | NA | ASSVGPQYNNEQF
TRBV7-2 | 13 | TRBD1 | NA | ASSLVGQGAVEQY
TRBV29-1 | 10 | NA | once | SVTGLLDEQY
TRBV19 | 13 | TRBD1 | NA | ASRTGGANTGELF
TRBV5-4 | 13 | TRBD2 | NA | ASSPGTSGTDTQY
TRBV3-1/TRBV3-2 | 15 | TRBD2 | NA | ASSQPALAGGPDTQY
TRBV10-2 | 12 | NA | NA | ASSEGIDYYGYT
TRBV5-1 | 12 | NA | NA | ASSRLQGNYGYT
TRBV5-6 | 12 | NA | NA | ASSFGNSNQPQH
TRBV14 | 13 | TRBD1 | NA | ASSQTGGVHQPQH
TRBV4-1 | 14 | NA | NA | ASSQGPPGDLYEQY
TRBV3-1/TRBV3-2 | 12 | NA | NA | ASSQGGGNTEAF
TRBV9 | 13 | NA | NA | ASSPRWGGVYGYT
TRBV7-3 | 11 | NA | NA | ASSLTPGEKLF
TRBV29-1 | 14 | TRBD2 | NA | SVDGGVAGGLSTQY
TRBV5-1 | 12 | TRBD1 | NA | ASSLGTANYGYT